A selection of T cell receptor beta chains follows, all from one sample in a study of molecular identifiers for immune sequencing clone quantification. Each CDR3 protein is one row after TCRdb ran MiXCR on the PCR reads. Here the sample spans approximately 630,000 distinct CDR3 sequences, over 25% being singletons. The source material was naive CD8+ T cells from blood, with Jurkat cell RNA spiked in. The receptor set was obtained from a human donor in good health. Some libraries in this study had Jurkat cell RNA spiked in. The CDR3 runs from the conserved cysteine through the conserved F or W. Fields, in order: J gene, clone size, V gene, CDR3 protein. Size is stated for part of the rows, as once, few or many counts, or as a class when the clone is expanded.

TRBJ2-3	.	TRBV12-3/TRBV12-4	CAGSLLDTQYF
TRBJ1-2	many	TRBV28	CASSLNRGDYGYTF
TRBJ1-2	few	TRBV12-3/TRBV12-4	CASSLRVDNPRSGYTF
TRBJ1-1	.	TRBV13	CASSHVSLNTEAFF
TRBJ1-1	few	TRBV15	CATSRDRGTANVGRF
TRBJ2-7	.	TRBV5-3	CASTLPVRSLGTGVGEQYF
TRBJ2-5	.	TRBV27	CASSFAGTQETQYF
TRBJ2-3	many	TRBV12-3/TRBV12-4	CASRGGADPSTDTQYF
TRBJ2-3	.	TRBV27	CASSLSDVLDTQYF
TRBJ2-5	many	TRBV7-2	CASSLPGGRGEETQYF
TRBJ1-1	many	TRBV6-1	CASIYRGPTEAFF
TRBJ2-1	many	TRBV12-3/TRBV12-4	CASSPGQYNEQFF
TRBJ2-4	many	TRBV6-2/TRBV6-3	CASSGTENIQYF
TRBJ2-2	few	TRBV28	CASSLPMNTGELFF
TRBJ2-3	many	TRBV12-3/TRBV12-4	CASSLFLSGTGSSPDTQYF
TRBJ1-6	many	TRBV6-5	CASSYSDSSYNSPLHF
TRBJ2-3	once	TRBV27	CASSLAPGALSTDTQCF
TRBJ2-2	.	TRBV11-3	CASSHRDFRYGTNTGELFF
TRBJ2-1	many	TRBV5-1	CASSWGTEEQFF
TRBJ2-2	many	TRBV12-3/TRBV12-4	CASSFGTVLTGELFF
TRBJ2-1	.	TRBV7-9	CASSSQGLAGGHEQFF
TRBJ1-1	many	TRBV6-1	CASSETAVEAFF
TRBJ2-6	.	TRBV12-3/TRBV12-4	CASRPRDSGSGANVLTF
TRBJ2-1	few	TRBV7-9	CASSLGPGLAGDEQFF
TRBJ2-5	.	TRBV25-1	CASSEGVPEPQYF
TRBJ2-3	.	TRBV5-3	CASSGPRTCTDTQYF